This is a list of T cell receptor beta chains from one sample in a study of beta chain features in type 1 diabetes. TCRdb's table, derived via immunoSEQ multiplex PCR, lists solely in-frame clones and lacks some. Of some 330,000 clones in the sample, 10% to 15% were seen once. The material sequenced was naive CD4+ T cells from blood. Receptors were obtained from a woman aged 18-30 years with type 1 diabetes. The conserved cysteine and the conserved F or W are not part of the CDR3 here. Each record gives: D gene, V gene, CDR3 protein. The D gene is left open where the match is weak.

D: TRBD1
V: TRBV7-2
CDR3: ASSSDRGSNTQY

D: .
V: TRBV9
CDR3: ASSAFSSTQY

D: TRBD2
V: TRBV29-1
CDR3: SVEGRLAQETQY

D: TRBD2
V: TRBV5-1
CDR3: ASRTSGVNTGELF

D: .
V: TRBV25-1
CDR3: ASSESGPNEQF

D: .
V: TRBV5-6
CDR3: ASSLYGGLGYGYT

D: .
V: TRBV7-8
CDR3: ASSLGVREPQH

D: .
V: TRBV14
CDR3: ASSQVRTANTGELF

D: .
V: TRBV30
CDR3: AWSVLANTDTQY

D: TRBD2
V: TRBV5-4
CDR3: ASSKGLASTDTQY

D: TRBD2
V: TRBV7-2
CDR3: ASSLVSGGDSYEQY

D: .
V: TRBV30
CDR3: AWASPLSAF

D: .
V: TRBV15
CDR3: ATSIRRGPGANVLT

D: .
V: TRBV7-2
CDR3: ASTGGTGPRGLAAF

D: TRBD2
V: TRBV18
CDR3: ASSPGLAGVDEQY

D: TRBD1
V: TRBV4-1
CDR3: ASEPGQGAWETQY

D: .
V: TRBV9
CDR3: ASSVQGTDTQY